The next 21 T cell receptor beta chains were all read from a single sample in a study of shared clonotypes between healthy human individuals. Assay: immunoSEQ multiplex PCR; the TCRdb copy retains only in-frame clones and omits some. The repertoire holds more than 450,000 clones, with approximately 79% as singletons. The sample consisted of PBMCs. The receptors here all came from a middle-aged woman in good health. Some clones in this sample may be carry-over from other donors' samples.

This clone was counted once. A much more abundant neighbour one base away suggests this may be a read error. The V call is TRBV10-2, the J call TRBJ1-5; D ambiguous. This CDR3 has 13 residues. With 0 bases removed from V and 9 bases from J, the gap between germline ends came to 9 bases. Per germline, CDR1 WSHSY and CDR2 SAAADI. The DNA of the CDR3 is TGCGCCAGCAGTGAGTCCGTGGGTGGGCCCCAGCATTTT. Translating gives CASSESVGGPQHF.

J is TRBJ2-3 and V is TRBV7-9, with D possibly being TRBD1 (5 bases). Trimming removed 5 bases at V and 5 bases at J, with 8 bases between. This CDR3 is 12 amino acids long. Germline CDR1 reads SEHNR; CDR2 reads FQNEAQ (reference sequence). The chain's CDR3 is CASSAQGDTQYF. The CDR3 DNA reads TGTGCCAGCAGCGCGCAGGGAGATACGCAGTATTTT.

The chain is built from TRBV5-6 and TRBJ2-5; D not certain. This CDR3 is 14 amino acids long. V was shortened by 1 base and J by 3 bases, with 10 bases between the two germline ends. Germline V CDR1 and CDR2: SGHDT, YYEEEE. Written as DNA, the CDR3 is TGTGCCAGCAGCTTGATAACAGTTGAAGAGACCCAGTACTTC. The encoded protein is CASSLITVEETQYF. The full variable domain, in which reference TRBV5-6 and TRBJ2-5 provide the parts outside the CDR3, is DAGVTQSPTHLIKTRGQQVTLRCSPKSGHDTVSWYQQALGQGPQFIFQYYEEEERQRGNFPDRFSGHQFPNYSSELNVNALLLGDSALYLCASSLITVEETQYFGPGTRLLVL.

The chain joins TRBV4-1 to TRBJ2-5; possible D gene TRBD1, 6 bases. The CDR3 runs to 14 residues. CDR1 and CDR2 (germline): MGHRA, YSYEKL. Trimming took off 2 bases at V and 5 bases at J, with 12 bases between the two ends. For the CDR3, the DNA is TGCGCCAGCAGCCAACGGGACACCCGGGAGACCCAGTACTTC. Encoded protein: CASSQRDTRETQYF.

This clone was found a few times. V gene TRBV11-2 combines with J gene TRBJ1-4; perhaps TRBD1 as D (5 bases). Trimming stripped 0 bases from V and 1 base from J, with 15 bases between. Germline lookup yields CDR1 SGHAT and CDR2 FQNNGV. The CDR3 extends over 18 amino acids. The CDR3 coding sequence is TGTGCCAGCAGCTTAGATCGGGACCCCTGGGGAACTAATGAAAAACTGTTTTTT. Translating gives CASSLDRDPWGTNEKLFF.

The chain employs TRBV5-1 and TRBJ2-3; TRBD2 matches at 7 bases. V shed 4 bases and J 2 bases; nucleotides not matched to a gene: 4. CDR3 length: 14 amino acids. Germline V CDR1 and CDR2: SGHRS, YFSETQ. CDR3 protein: CASSRSGDTDTQYF. The CDR3 DNA reads TGCGCCAGCAGCAGGAGCGGGGACACAGATACGCAGTATTTT. Full variable domain (outside the CDR3, taken from reference TRBV5-1 and TRBJ2-3): KAGVTQTPRYLIKTRGQQVTLSCSPISGHRSVSWYQQTPGQGLQFLFEYFSETQRNKGNFPGRFSGRQFSNSRSEMNVSTLELGDSALYLCASSRSGDTDTQYFGPGTRLTVL.

The rearrangement links TRBV28 to TRBJ1-4; TRBD1 matches 7 bases. With V trimmed by 3 bases and J by 13 bases, 11 bases remained unmatched. Looked up from germline, CDR1 is MDHEN and CDR2 is SYDVKM. The CDR3 runs to 14 residues. The chain's CDR3 is CASSFRDSNGGLFF. In DNA, the CDR3 is TGTGCCAGCAGTTTCCGGGACAGTAACGGGGGACTGTTTTTT.

The chain employs TRBV18 and TRBJ2-2; 9 bases agree with TRBD1. CDR1 and CDR2 (germline): KGHSH, LQKENI. The CDR3 totals 19 residues. Trimming took 6 bases from V and 0 from J; bases not matched to a gene: 14. CDR3 region: CASSLGPGQGSSNTGELFF. The CDR3 region has the DNA TGTGCCAGCTCCCTGGGACCGGGACAGGGATCCTCGAACACCGGGGAGCTGTTTTTT. The whole variable domain, filled in from reference TRBV18 and TRBJ2-2, reads NAGVMQNPRHLVRRRGQEARLRCSPMKGHSHVYWYRQLPEEGLKFMVYLQKENIIDESGMPKERFSAEFPKEGPSILRIQQVVRGDSAAYFCASSLGPGQGSSNTGELFFGEGSRLTVL.

For the CDR3, the DNA is TGTGCCAGCAGCTTTCCAAAGACTTGGGGCTATAGCAATCAGCCCCAGCATTTT. As protein: CASSFPKTWGYSNQPQHF. This chain uses TRBV7-9 with TRBJ1-5; TRBD1 might be the D (5 bases). Germline CDR1 is SEHNR and CDR2 is FQNEAQ (reference sequence). The CDR3 spans 18 residues. With 3 bases removed from V and 0 bases from J, the gap between germline ends came to 18 bases.

The rearrangement links TRBV11-2 to TRBJ1-2; D is perhaps TRBD1 (6 bases). This CDR3 contains 15 residues. V lost 1 base and J 3 bases, leaving 12 bases between the germline ends. Germline assignment: CDR1 SGHAT and CDR2 FQNNGV. Here the CDR3 reads CASSLGQDSDYGYTF. The CDR3 region has the DNA TGTGCCAGCAGCTTAGGACAGGATTCTGACTATGGCTACACCTTC.

The CDR3 loop reads CASSFDTATGELFF. The CDR3 nucleotides are TGTGCCAGCAGCTTTGACACGGCCACCGGGGAGCTGTTTTTT. The chain recombines TRBV11-3 with TRBJ2-2; D unresolved. V lost 3 bases and J lost 4, with 9 bases in between. Looked up from germline, CDR1 is SGHNT and CDR2 is YENEEA. This CDR3 contains 14 residues.

V usage is TRBV9 and J usage is TRBJ2-1; 10 bases are shared with TRBD2. Germline values: CDR1 SGDLS, CDR2 YYNGEE. CDR3 length: 14 residues. The V and J ends lost 2 bases and 5 bases, in that order; junction bases with no gene match: 1. Here the CDR3 reads CASSVGLANNEQFF. DNA for the CDR3: TGTGCCAGCAGCGTGGGACTAGCGAACAATGAGCAGTTCTTC.

This clone has at least ten counts. CDR3 sequence reads: CACRQGAPFYGYTF. The DNA of the CDR3 is TGTGCCTGTAGACAGGGGGCCCCCTTCTATGGCTACACCTTC. The chain combines TRBV30 with TRBJ1-2, with TRBD1 identical over 10 bases. Germline V lookup: CDR1 GTSNPN, CDR2 SVGIG (reference sequence). The CDR3 contains 14 residues. V was pared by 6 bases and J by 4 bases, with 8 bases of the junction left unmatched.

This clone was counted a single time. The CDR3 is CASSPGTGSRDNEQFF. The CDR3 nucleotides read TGTGCCAGCTCACCTGGGACAGGCAGCCGCGACAATGAGCAGTTCTTC. The chain couples TRBV18 to TRBJ2-1, with TRBD1 matching over 8 bases. The V segment lost 3 bases and the J segment 5 bases; nucleotides outside the gene matches: 9. This CDR3 region has 16 residues. CDR1 and CDR2 (germline): KGHSH, LQKENI.

This clone was found once. This chain uses TRBV7-2 with TRBJ2-7; D is unresolved. The V and J ends lost 3 bases and 1 base respectively, with 13 bases between them. The germline CDR1 and CDR2 sequences are SGHTA and FQGNSA. The CDR3 covers 15 residues. In nucleotides, the CDR3 is TGTGCCAGCAGCTTTGATACTACCCGATCCTACGAGCAGTACTTC. Encoded protein: CASSFDTTRSYEQYF.

The rearrangement uses TRBV27 and TRBJ1-5, with TRBD1 as a possible D gene (6 bases). Germline CDR1 and CDR2: MNHEY and SMNVEV (reference sequence). The CDR3 has 16 residues. Trimming removed 0 bases at V and 5 bases at J, with 14 bases between. The CDR3 nucleotides are TGTGCCAGCAGTTTATCCCCCGGAACAGGGTATCAGCCCCAGCATTTT. The encoded protein is CASSLSPGTGYQPQHF.

This clone appeared once. This chain uses TRBV29-1 with TRBJ2-1; TRBD1 aligns across 10 bases. Germline V gives CDR1 SQVTM, CDR2 ANQGSEA. This CDR3 is built from 15 residues. Unmatched junction bases numbered 10, after V lost 6 bases and J lost 5 bases. This CDR3 reads CSVAKLGTGDNEQFF. CDR3 nucleotides: TGCAGCGTCGCCAAATTGGGGACAGGGGACAATGAGCAGTTCTTC.

This clone came up many times. The chain combines TRBV7-8 with TRBJ2-3; 9 bases line up with TRBD1. Germline loops: CDR1 SGHVS, CDR2 FQNEAQ. The CDR3 totals 13 residues. Trimming took 4 bases from V and 12 from J; bases not matched to a gene: 8. The CDR3 coding sequence is TGTGCCAGCAGCTCGAGCCGGGACAGGGAACAGTATTTT. Its protein is CASSSSRDREQYF.

In its sample, this clone was seen a few times. V gene TRBV13 combines with J gene TRBJ1-1, with 7 bases lining up with TRBD1. CDR1 is PRHDT and CDR2 is FYEKMQ in the germline V gene (reference sequence). Trimming removed 5 bases from V and 4 bases from J; junction bases left unmatched: 22. CDR3 length equals 19 residues. The CDR3 DNA follows: TGTGCCAGCAGCCCCGGAGGACTCACAGGGGATTGGGTAGGCACTGAAGCTTTCTTT. Translation: CASSPGGLTGDWVGTEAFF.

Points on this clone: This could be a read error, since a much larger clone is one nucleotide away. The gene calls are TRBV5-8 and TRBJ2-3; no definite D call. The CDR3 is 11 residues long. Germline V lookup: CDR1 SGHTS, CDR2 YDEGEE. Trimming took 2 bases from V and 6 from J, leaving 4 bases between them. This CDR3 reads CASSFGDTQYF. CDR3 DNA: TGTGCCAGCAGCTTTGGGGATACGCAGTATTTT.

The J gene is TRBJ1-1, the V gene TRBV5-4, with D possibly being TRBD1 (5 bases). V was pared by 0 bases and J by 2 bases, with 8 bases between. Germline assignment: CDR1 SGHNT and CDR2 YYREEE (reference sequence). The CDR3 sequence is 14 residues long. The CDR3 DNA reads as TGTGCCAGCAGCTTGGCTGGGGGTAACACTGAAGCTTTCTTT. Its translation: CASSLAGGNTEAFF. The full variable domain, completed using reference TRBV5-4 and TRBJ1-1, is ETGVTQSPTHLIKTRGQQVTLRCSSQSGHNTVSWYQQALGQGPQFIFQYYREEENGRGNFPPRFSGLQFPNYSSELNVNALELDDSALYLCASSLAGGNTEAFFGQGTRLTVV.